This T cell receptor (beta chain) was captured by sequencing in a study of shared clonotypes between healthy human individuals. In the naive CD8 group, cells lacked CD45RO and were positively selected for CCR7, so terminally differentiated effector memory CD45RA+ cells were left out. Assay used: immunoSEQ multiplex PCR; TCRdb lists only in-frame clones, some missing. The table shows around 2,000,000 clones, with about 95% occurring only once. The sample was naive CD8+ T cells sorted from blood. The receptor was derived from a man aged 18 to 30 in good health.

The CDR3 DNA sequence: TGTGCCATCAGAACTAGCGGTCTCTCCTACGAGCAGTACTTC. Its translation is CAIRTSGLSYEQYF. The chain employs TRBV10-3 and TRBJ2-7; 8 bases match TRBD2. CDR3 length equals 14 residues. Unmatched junction bases numbered 4, after V lost 6 bases and J lost 0 bases. Germline lookup yields CDR1 ENHRY and CDR2 SYGVKD.